This T cell receptor (beta chain) was captured by sequencing in a study of T cells in localized non-small cell lung cancer. Germline V lookup: CDR1 MNHEY, CDR2 SVGAGI. V lost 6 bases and J lost 7, with 12 bases in between. The CDR3 consists of 12 residues. This clone has more than one count but fewer than ten. What it recognizes is unknown. Study-wide results and caveats: In adjacent lung, a median roughly 57 of the top 100 tumor clones were found. Multi-region tumor sequencing was not done, so intratumor heterogeneity could not be excluded. Uninvolved adjacent lung showed higher T cell clonality than tumor.

The assay was immunoSEQ multiplex PCR, and TCRdb's table has in-frame clones only and misses some. The sample lists 25,000 or so clones; around nine tenths were seen once. The rearrangement joins TRBV6-5 to TRBJ1-1, with D possibly being TRBD1 (5 bases). The sequence derives from a female donor of 60 years or more with stage I lung adenocarcinoma. The sequencing here drew on peripheral blood, taken before any cancer treatment. The CDR3 reads CASREGFFEAFF. CDR3 DNA: TGTGCCAGCAGGGAGGGGTTTTTTGAAGCTTTCTTT.